The rows below give T cell receptor beta chains drawn from one sample of a study of T cell repertoires in cytomegalovirus infection. TCRdb processed the reads anew with MiXCR; each CDR3 protein has one entry. The sample consists of approximately 1,000,000 distinct CDR3 sequences, around 31% of them appearing once. For these TCRs, the target antigens are not known. Sequenced here: cultured CD8+ T cells from PBMCs, sampled from culture after CMV antigen stimulation. These receptors all come from a human donor in good health (CMV status not recorded). Some clones in this sample may be carry-over from other donors' samples. CDR3s include the opening cysteine and the closing phenylalanine or tryptophan. D genes are given only for firm matches. A clone size is listed for some rows: how often the clone was seen (once, few, many), or a class if it is expanded.

TRBJ2-7 | - | - | TRBV25-1 | TGTGCCAGCAGTGGAGGGGCGACCATCGAGCAGTACTTC | CASSGGATIEQYF
TRBJ1-2 | few | - | TRBV3-1 | TGTGCCAGCAGCCAACGACAGGCGGACCTCTATGGCTACACCTTC | CASSQRQADLYGYTF
TRBJ2-5 | many | TRBD1 | TRBV11-1 | TGTGCCAGCAGCCCCCCGGACAGGTTCGGCCAGTACTTC | CASSPPDRFGQYF
TRBJ2-1 | - | TRBD1 | TRBV5-1 | TGCGCCAGCAGCTTGGTTGCTCGGGACAGCATGGTGAGGAATGAGCAGTTCTTC | CASSLVARDSMVRNEQFF
TRBJ2-4 | - | TRBD2 | TRBV6-6 | TGTGCCAGCAGTTACATACTAGCGGAAGTTTCCAAAAACATTCAGTACTTC | CASSYILAEVSKNIQYF
TRBJ2-1 | - | TRBD2 | TRBV5-5 | TGTGCCAGCTTGGGGGAGCGGGGGATCAATGAGCAGTTCTTC | CASLGERGINEQFF
TRBJ1-6 | - | TRBD1 | TRBV19 | TGTGCCAGTAGCTGGACAGGGAATTCACCCCTCCACTTT | CASSWTGNSPLHF
TRBJ2-1 | - | - | TRBV6-1 | TGTGCCAGCAGTGAAGCGCGATATTTCGGGGTAATGGAGCAGTTCTTC | CASSEARYFGVMEQFF
TRBJ2-5 | once | TRBD1 | TRBV6-5 | TGTGCCAGCAGTTACTCGAGAGCGACAGGGGGAGAGACCCAGTACTTC | CASSYSRATGGETQYF
TRBJ2-2 | few | - | TRBV19 | TGTGCCAGTAGTATACCTCTCGAGGAGCTGTTTTTT | CASSIPLEELFF
TRBJ1-1 | few | - | TRBV29-1 | TGCAGCGTTCGGTATGGGGCGAACACTGAAGCTTTCTTT | CSVRYGANTEAFF
TRBJ2-1 | few | TRBD1 | TRBV6-6 | TGTGCCAGCAGTTACATTCGGGACAGTCTAAGGGACGATGAGCAGTTCTTC | CASSYIRDSLRDDEQFF
TRBJ1-6 | many | - | TRBV12-3/TRBV12-4 | TGTGCCAGCAGTTGGGACAATTCACCCCTCCACTTT | CASSWDNSPLHF
TRBJ1-5 | few | TRBD1 | TRBV28 | TGTGCCAGCAGAAAAAAGACAGGGGTTTATAGCAATCAGCCCCAGCATTTT | CASRKKTGVYSNQPQHF
TRBJ2-7 | - | - | TRBV7-9 | TGTGCCAGCAGCCGGACTGGGGCAGGCAACTACGAGCAGTACTTC | CASSRTGAGNYEQYF
TRBJ2-5 | - | TRBD2 | TRBV11-3 | TGTGCCAGCAGCGCGCGGACTAGCGGGGGGCAAGAGACCCAGTACTTC | CASSARTSGGQETQYF
TRBJ1-4 | - | - | TRBV27 | TGTGCCACCACCTCGGGGTTGAGTGAAAAACTGTTTTTT | CATTSGLSEKLFF
TRBJ1-6 | few | - | TRBV6-1 | TGTGCCAGCAGTGGCGGGAGGGGGAAAAAATCACCCCTCCACTTT | CASSGGRGKKSPLHF
TRBJ1-2 | few | TRBD1 | TRBV7-9 | TGTGCCAGCAGCTTCCCCGGGGGACAGGCCCACTATGGCTACACCTTC | CASSFPGGQAHYGYTF
TRBJ2-2 | few | - | TRBV7-9 | TGTGCCAGCAGCTTCCCAGGGCGGCAGGAGGGCGGGGAGCTGTTTTTT | CASSFPGRQEGGELFF
TRBJ2-2 | - | - | TRBV6-8 | TGTGCCAGCAGTTACTTACCGCCCTTCCACCTGGGGAACACCGGGGAGCTGTTTTTT | CASSYLPPFHLGNTGELFF
TRBJ2-3 | once | - | TRBV13 | TGTGCCAACACCCGGGGGGATACGCAGTATTTT | CANTRGDTQYF
TRBJ1-2 | - | - | TRBV19 | TGTGCCAGTAGTTCCTGGGACCTTTCGTCCTATGGCTACACCTTC | CASSSWDLSSYGYTF
TRBJ2-7 | few | - | TRBV27 | TGTGCCAGCCACTCTGGATACGAGCAGTACTTC | CASHSGYEQYF
TRBJ1-1 | few | - | TRBV7-8 | TGTGCCAGCAGCTTAGCCCCAGGGAGCTTCATGAACACTGAAGCTTTCTTT | CASSLAPGSFMNTEAFF
TRBJ2-7 | few | - | TRBV6-6 | TGTGCCAGCAGTGATGTTGGTGCCAGACTAACCTACGAGCAGTACTTC | CASSDVGARLTYEQYF
TRBJ1-2 | many | - | TRBV7-9 | TGTGCCAGCAGCACTGAAGGGGGGTACTATGGCTACACCTTC | CASSTEGGYYGYTF
TRBJ1-2 | many | - | TRBV25-1 | TGTGCCAGCAGTGAACAGGGGTTCTATGGCTACACCTTC | CASSEQGFYGYTF
TRBJ2-7 | - | - | TRBV6-5 | TGTGCCAGCAGTTACGGTGGGGGCGAGCAGTACTTC | CASSYGGGEQYF
TRBJ2-7 | - | - | TRBV2 | TGTGCCAGCAGTGAAACCGAGCAGTACTTC | CASSETEQYF
TRBJ1-2 | - | - | TRBV2 | TGTGCCAGCAGTGAAGGCGGGGCAGGGAGAAATTATCATGGCTACACCTTC | CASSEGGAGRNYHGYTF
TRBJ2-1 | few | TRBD2 | TRBV2 | TGTGCCAGCAGTGAGGCTCTTTTTCAAACCGGGACTAGCGGGGGGGTATACAATGAGCAGTTCTTC | CASSEALFQTGTSGGVYNEQFF
TRBJ2-1 | - | TRBD1 | TRBV12-5 | TGTACTAGTGGTTCAGGGGGACAGGGGTTTTTCTTC | CTSGSGGQGFFF
TRBJ1-1 | few | - | TRBV27 | TGTGCCAGCAGTTTAGCTCTCAGCGAGGCTGAAGCTTTCTTT | CASSLALSEAEAFF
TRBJ1-6 | - | - | TRBV27 | TGTGCCAGCAGTTCGATGGGCGGTGTGACACCCCTCCACTTT | CASSSMGGVTPLHF
TRBJ1-1 | - | - | TRBV4-1 | TGCGCCAGCAGCCAAGAAAACGGAGCTGAAGCTTTCTTT | CASSQENGAEAFF
TRBJ2-2 | - | - | TRBV2 | TGTGCCAGCAGTGAACCGCCCTACGGGGTATCCGGGGAGCTGTTTTTT | CASSEPPYGVSGELFF
TRBJ2-2 | - | TRBD1 | TRBV12-3/TRBV12-4 | TGTGCCAGCAGTTTAATACGACAGGGTTACACCGGGGAGCTGTTTTTT | CASSLIRQGYTGELFF
TRBJ2-7 | - | - | TRBV6-5 | TGTGCCAGCAGTTTAAGGACAGCTACCTACGAGCAGTACTTC | CASSLRTATYEQYF
TRBJ1-2 | - | - | TRBV6-1 | TGTGCCAGCAGTGGGAGAGGGGGGTCCTACTATGGCTACACCTTC | CASSGRGGSYYGYTF
TRBJ2-5 | - | - | TRBV6-6 | TGTGCCAGCAGTTACAAGGGGAATGAAGAGACCCAGTACTTC | CASSYKGNEETQYF
TRBJ2-1 | many | TRBD2 | TRBV7-2 | TGTGCCAGCACCTATAGACTAGCGGGAGACAATGAGCAGTTCTTC | CASTYRLAGDNEQFF
TRBJ2-1 | few | - | TRBV27 | TGTGCCAGCAGTAAAGGACATGGGCAGTTCTTC | CASSKGHGQFF
TRBJ1-6 | - | TRBD1 | TRBV12-5 | TGTGCTAGTGGTCCAGGGGGCCGGGATTCACCCCTCCACTTT | CASGPGGRDSPLHF
TRBJ1-1 | - | - | TRBV28 | TGTGCCAGCAGTATGACGGGACACCCGAACACTGAAGCTTTCTTT | CASSMTGHPNTEAFF
TRBJ1-1 | - | TRBD1 | TRBV4-1 | TGCGCCAGCAGCCCCGGACAGGGAGGGTTGGCTGAAGCTTTCTTT | CASSPGQGGLAEAFF
TRBJ1-5 | many | - | TRBV7-6 | TGTGCCAGCAGCCCTCCAGGTGGGTCCCAGCATTTT | CASSPPGGSQHF
TRBJ2-5 | - | TRBD2 | TRBV12-3/TRBV12-4 | TGTGCCAGTTCGACCCGGGAGCGGGGAGAGACCCAGTACTTC | CASSTRERGETQYF
TRBJ2-5 | - | TRBD2 | TRBV7-9 | TGTGCCAGCAGCCCCTGGACTAGCGGCTACCAAGAGACCCAGTACTTC | CASSPWTSGYQETQYF
TRBJ2-1 | few | TRBD2 | TRBV12-3/TRBV12-4 | TGTGCCAGCAGCGGGACCCCCGGGACTAGCGGGTTAAATGAGCAGTTCTTC | CASSGTPGTSGLNEQFF
TRBJ1-1 | once | - | TRBV20-1 | TGCAGTGCTAATCCCAACTTGTCAAGAAACACTGAAGCTTTCTTT | CSANPNLSRNTEAFF
TRBJ2-1 | many | - | TRBV7-8 | TGTGCCAGCAGCTTAGGTCGGTCGCACAATGAGCAGTTCTTC | CASSLGRSHNEQFF
TRBJ1-5 | once | - | TRBV6-2/TRBV6-3 | TGTGCCAGCTGGTCGGTCCCCCGGGGGCCTTATCAGCCCCAGCATTTT | CASWSVPRGPYQPQHF